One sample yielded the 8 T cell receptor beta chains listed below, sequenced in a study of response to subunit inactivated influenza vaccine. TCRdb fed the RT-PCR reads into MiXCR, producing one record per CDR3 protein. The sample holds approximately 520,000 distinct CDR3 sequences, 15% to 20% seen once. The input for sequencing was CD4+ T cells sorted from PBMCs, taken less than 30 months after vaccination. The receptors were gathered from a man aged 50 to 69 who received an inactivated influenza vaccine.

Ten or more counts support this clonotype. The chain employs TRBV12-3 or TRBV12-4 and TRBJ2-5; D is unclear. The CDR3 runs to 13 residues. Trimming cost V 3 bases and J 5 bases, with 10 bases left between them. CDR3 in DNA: TGTGCCAGCAGTTTGTGGGCGGATGAGACCCAGTACTTC. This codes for CASSLWADETQYF.

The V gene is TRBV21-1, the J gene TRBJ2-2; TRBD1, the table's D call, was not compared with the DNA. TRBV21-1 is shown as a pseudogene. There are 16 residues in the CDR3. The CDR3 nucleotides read TGTGCCAGCACCCTAAGGTGGCAGGGGGACACCGGGGAGCTGTTTTTT. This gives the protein CASTLRWQGDTGELFF.

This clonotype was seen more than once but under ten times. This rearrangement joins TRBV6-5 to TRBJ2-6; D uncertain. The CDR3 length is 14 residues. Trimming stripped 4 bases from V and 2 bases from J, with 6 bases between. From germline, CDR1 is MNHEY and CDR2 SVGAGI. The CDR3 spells CASSSYAGANVLTF. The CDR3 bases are TGTGCCAGCAGTTCATACGCTGGGGCCAACGTCCTGACTTTC.

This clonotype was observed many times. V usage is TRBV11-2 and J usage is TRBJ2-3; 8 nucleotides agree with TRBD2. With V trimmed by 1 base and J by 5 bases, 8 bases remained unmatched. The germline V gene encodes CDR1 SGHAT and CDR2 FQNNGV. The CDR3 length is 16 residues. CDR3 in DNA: TGTGCCAGCAGCTTAGGCCTGTGGACTAGCTTAGATACGCAGTATTTT. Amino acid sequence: CASSLGLWTSLDTQYF.

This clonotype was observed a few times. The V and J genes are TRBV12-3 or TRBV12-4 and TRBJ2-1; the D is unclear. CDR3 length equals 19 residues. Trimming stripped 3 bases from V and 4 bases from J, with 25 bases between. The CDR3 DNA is TGTGCCAGCAGTTTTCTACCCTTTCGGGCGCCGGAAAATTACAATGAGCAGTTCTTC. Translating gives CASSFLPFRAPENYNEQFF.

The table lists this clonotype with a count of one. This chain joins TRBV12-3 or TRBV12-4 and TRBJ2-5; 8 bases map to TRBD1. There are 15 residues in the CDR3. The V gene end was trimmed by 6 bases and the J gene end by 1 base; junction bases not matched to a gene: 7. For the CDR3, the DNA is TGTGCCAGCAGGCATAACAGGGGGAGCCAAGAGACCCAGTACTTC. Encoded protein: CASRHNRGSQETQYF.

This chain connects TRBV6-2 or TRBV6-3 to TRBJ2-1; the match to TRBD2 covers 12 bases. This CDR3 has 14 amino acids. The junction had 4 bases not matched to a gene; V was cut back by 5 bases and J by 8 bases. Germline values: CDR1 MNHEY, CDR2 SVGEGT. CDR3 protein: CASSASGGAHEQFF. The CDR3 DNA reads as TGTGCCAGCAGTGCTAGCGGGGGGGCGCATGAGCAGTTCTTC.

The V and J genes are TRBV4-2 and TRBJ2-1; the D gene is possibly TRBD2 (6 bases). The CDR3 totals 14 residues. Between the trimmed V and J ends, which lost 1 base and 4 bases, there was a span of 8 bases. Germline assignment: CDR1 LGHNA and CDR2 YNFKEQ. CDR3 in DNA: TGTGCCAGCAGCCAAGCCCGGGAGTACAATGAGCAGTTCTTC. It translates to CASSQAREYNEQFF.